The 28 T cell receptor beta chains below were found in one sample sequenced in a study of early T cells in non-severe SARS-CoV-2 infection. TCRdb ran MiXCR on the 5' RACE reads and lists one entry per CDR3 protein. The table records about 60,000 distinct CDR3 sequences, over 8% of them present only once. Sequencing was done on a sample of whole blood. The receptor source for this set is an adult who was a healthcare worker with PCR-confirmed SARS-CoV-2 infection or an uninfected control (not recorded which).

The V gene is TRBV20-1, the J gene TRBJ1-2, with D unclear. Trimming cost V 4 bases and J 2 bases, with 5 bases left between them. CDR1 and CDR2 (germline): DFQATT, SNEGSKA (reference sequence). The length of the CDR3 is 11 residues. This chain's CDR3 is CSATDNYGYTF. The CDR3 DNA reads TGCAGTGCTACGGACAACTATGGCTACACCTTC.

This clonotype has ten or more counts. The J gene is TRBJ2-7, the V gene TRBV2; 7 bases map to TRBD1. The CDR3 covers 16 residues. CDR1 and CDR2 from the germline V gene are SNHLY and FYNNEI. The ends lost 5 bases at V and 0 bases at J; junction bases unmatched: 10. The CDR3 loop reads CASSRSPDRDSYEQYF. CDR3 sequence (DNA): TGTGCCAGCAGTCGGTCCCCCGACAGGGACTCCTACGAGCAGTACTTC.

This clonotype was seen a handful of times. V gene TRBV30 combines with J gene TRBJ2-4; the match to TRBD2 covers 8 bases. The CDR3 runs to 13 residues. V lost 3 bases, J lost 7 bases, and 5 bases stayed unmatched. CDR1 is GTSNPN, CDR2 SVGIG, per germline (reference sequence). Here the CDR3 reads CAWRWAGGNIQYF. The CDR3 bases are TGTGCCTGGAGATGGGCGGGAGGTAACATTCAGTACTTC. Variable domain in full (rest from reference TRBV30 and TRBJ2-4): SQTIHQWPATLVQPVGSPLSLECTVEGTSNPNLYWYRQAAGRGLQLLFYSVGIGQISSEVPQNLSASRPQDRQFILSSKKLLLSDSGFYLCAWRWAGGNIQYFGAGTRLSVL.

CDR3 coding DNA: TGTGCCAGCAGCCAAGGAGGGACCGGCTACGAGCAGTACTTC. This codes for CASSQGGTGYEQYF. This chain joins TRBV3-2 and TRBJ2-7; the D call TRBD1 from the table was never checked on the DNA. TRBV3-2 is noted as a pseudogene. The CDR3 sequence is 14 residues long.

Only a few counts were recorded for this clonotype. The chain combines TRBV15 with TRBJ2-5; 7 nucleotides match TRBD1. Trimming removed 2 bases from V and 1 base from J; junction bases left unmatched: 13. Germline V gene sequence: CDR1 LNHNV, CDR2 YYDKDF (reference sequence). The CDR3 is made up of 18 amino acids. The CDR3 DNA sequence: TGTGCCACCAGCAGAAGGCCCTCAACAGGGGTCCTCCAAGAGACCCAGTACTTC. Protein: CATSRRPSTGVLQETQYF.

This clonotype was seen more than once but under ten times. The chain recombines TRBV11-2 with TRBJ2-3; 12 positions match TRBD2. The junction had 2 bases not matched to a gene; V was cut back by 0 bases and J by 7 bases. This CDR3 comprises 15 residues. Germline V gene data show CDR1 as SGHAT and CDR2 as FQNNGV. The CDR3 region has the DNA TGTGCCAGCAGCTTAGAACTAGCGGGAGGATATACGCAGTATTTT. This gives the protein CASSLELAGGYTQYF. Drawing the rest from reference TRBV11-2 and TRBJ2-3, the complete variable domain is EAGVAQSPRYKIIEKRQSVAFWCNPISGHATLYWYQQILGQGPKLLIQFQNNGVVDDSQLPKDRFSAERLKGVDSTLKIQPAKLEDSAVYLCASSLELAGGYTQYFGPGTRLTVL.

A few counts support this clonotype. The chain uses TRBV5-1 and TRBJ2-3, with 10 bases fitting TRBD2. This CDR3 is 17 amino acids long. Per germline, CDR1 SGHRS and CDR2 YFSETQ. J gave up 4 bases and V 0 bases, and 8 bases lay outside the gene matches. CDR3 coding DNA: TGCGCCAGCAGCTTGGGGAGCCTAGCGGGAGCCCCAGATACGCAGTATTTT. Protein product: CASSLGSLAGAPDTQYF.

The J gene is TRBJ1-1, the V gene TRBV20-1, with 7 nucleotides matching TRBD1. This CDR3 has 13 residues. V shed 6 bases, J shed 0 bases, and the junction held 4 bases outside the gene matches. In germline, CDR1 is DFQATT, CDR2 SNEGSKA (reference sequence). The CDR3 DNA follows: TGCAGTGCAGCGGGACAGCTGAACACTGAAGCTTTCTTT. Protein product: CSAAGQLNTEAFF.

Ten or more counts support this clonotype. The chain employs TRBV5-5 and TRBJ2-3; no clear D gene. The CDR3 contains 13 residues. V dropped 0 bases and J dropped 3 bases, with 5 bases sitting between them. Germline CDR1 and CDR2: SGHKS and YYEKEE (reference sequence). The CDR3 DNA sequence: TGTGCCAGCAGCTTGGCCGTGACAGATACGCAGTATTTT. Translating it yields CASSLAVTDTQYF. The whole variable domain, remainder taken from reference TRBV5-5 and TRBJ2-3, is DAGVTQSPTHLIKTRGQQVTLRCSPISGHKSVSWYQQVLGQGPQFIFQYYEKEERGRGNFPDRFSARQFPNYSSELNVNALLLGDSALYLCASSLAVTDTQYFGPGTRLTVL.

This clonotype was seen more than once but under ten times. This chain's CDR3 is CSAKKAGYGYTF. The CDR3 nucleotides read TGCAGTGCCAAGAAAGCGGGCTATGGCTACACCTTC. J is TRBJ1-2 and V is TRBV20-1; no firm D call. CDR1 DFQATT and CDR2 SNEGSKA come from the germline V gene (reference sequence). This CDR3 contains 12 residues. V was shortened by 6 bases and J by 4 bases, with 12 bases between the two germline ends.

There are a few counts of this clonotype. V is TRBV7-8 and J is TRBJ2-7, with 8 bases aligning to TRBD1. The CDR3 is made up of 17 amino acids. CDR1 and CDR2 (germline): SGHVS, FQNEAQ. With V trimmed by 1 base and J by 3 bases, 11 bases remained unmatched. CDR3 DNA sequence: TGTGCCAGCAGCTTAGAGGCAGGGGGCCCTACTCGCTACGAGCAGTACTTC. Translated, it gives CASSLEAGGPTRYEQYF. The complete variable domain, with remaining parts taken from reference TRBV7-8 and TRBJ2-7, reads GAGVSQSPRYKVAKRGQDVALRCDPISGHVSLFWYQQALGQGPEFLTYFQNEAQLDKSGLPSDRFFAERPEGSVSTLKIQRTQQEDSAVYLCASSLEAGGPTRYEQYFGPGTRLTVT.

This clonotype showed up many times. This sequence joins TRBV7-8 and TRBJ2-3; 10 nucleotides match TRBD2. V was pared by 0 bases and J by 5 bases, with 5 bases of the junction left unmatched. The CDR3 length is 16 residues. CDR1 SGHVS and CDR2 FQNEAQ come from the germline V gene. In nucleotides, the CDR3 is TGTGCCAGCAGCTTAGCAGCGGGGGGGCGCGGAGATACGCAGTATTTT. Translated: CASSLAAGGRGDTQYF.

The table lists this clonotype with many counts. The rearrangement links TRBV7-9 to TRBJ2-5; 9 nucleotides match TRBD1. This CDR3 is built from 14 residues. Germline lookup yields CDR1 SEHNR and CDR2 FQNEAQ (reference sequence). V trimming: 6 bases; J trimming: 4 bases; junction bases outside the gene matches: 6. The CDR3: CASRSDRGRETQYF. CDR3 nucleotides: TGTGCCAGCAGGTCCGACAGGGGGAGAGAGACCCAGTACTTC.

This clonotype was seen a few times. CDR3 in DNA: TGTGCCAGCAGCCTCACTGTCCGGTCGGCGACGGAGACCCAGTACTTC. Protein sequence: CASSLTVRSATETQYF. The chain couples TRBV4-2 to TRBJ2-5; D unresolved. The germline gives CDR1 LGHNA, CDR2 YNFKEQ. The CDR3 is made up of 16 amino acids. The V end lost 4 bases, the J end lost 5 bases, and 20 bases lay between the germline ends.

This clonotype was counted ten times or more. The CDR3 loop reads CATRDFGTTNEKLFF. Here the CDR3 DNA reads TGTGCCACCCGGGACTTCGGTACAACTAATGAAAAACTGTTTTTT. The chain uses TRBV19 and TRBJ1-4, with D maybe TRBD1 (5 bases). Trimming took 10 bases from V and 0 from J, leaving 15 bases between them. Germline V gene sequence: CDR1 LNHDA, CDR2 SQIVND (reference sequence). The CDR3 extends over 15 amino acids.

This chain connects TRBV7-2 to TRBJ2-3; the match to TRBD2 covers 13 bases. CDR3 length equals 16 residues. Germline V gene sequence: CDR1 SGHTA, CDR2 FQGNSA. J gave up 4 bases and V 6 bases, and 7 bases lay outside the gene matches. CDR3 residues: CASRRTSGRVADTQYF. Here the CDR3 DNA reads TGTGCCAGCAGGCGTACTAGCGGGAGGGTCGCAGATACGCAGTATTTT.

This clonotype showed up just a few times. The chain carries TRBV27 and TRBJ1-1; D is unresolved. V gave up 2 bases and J gave up 0 bases, with 4 bases separating them. CDR3 length: 13 residues. Germline CDR1 reads MNHEY; CDR2 reads SMNVEV (reference sequence). The CDR3 is CASSLGLNTEAFF. The CDR3 coding sequence is TGTGCCAGCAGTTTAGGGCTGAACACTGAAGCTTTCTTT.

This clonotype has at least ten counts. The V call is TRBV10-3, the J call TRBJ1-1; TRBD1 agrees at 9 bases. The V gene end was trimmed by 10 bases and the J gene end by 5 bases; junction bases not matched to a gene: 11. Germline values: CDR1 ENHRY, CDR2 SYGVKD. The CDR3 is made up of 14 amino acids. This CDR3 is CATDPGQGRTEAFF. The CDR3, as DNA: TGTGCCACCGATCCAGGACAGGGGCGGACTGAAGCTTTCTTT.

This clonotype was found a few times. The rearrangement uses TRBV5-1 and TRBJ2-2, with D perhaps TRBD2 (5 bases). Germline CDR1 and CDR2: SGHRS and YFSETQ. The ends were cut back, 4 bases at V and 4 bases at J, with 11 bases in the middle. CDR3 length: 14 residues. CDR3 loop: CASSKTSFTGELFF. CDR3 nucleotides: TGCGCCAGCAGCAAAACTAGTTTCACCGGGGAGCTGTTTTTT.

This chain connects TRBV20-1 to TRBJ2-1; D ambiguous. This CDR3 is 10 amino acids long. Per germline, CDR1 DFQATT and CDR2 SNEGSKA (reference sequence). V was pared by 5 bases and J by 6 bases, with 5 bases between. Written as DNA, the CDR3 is TGCAGTGCTGTCCGCAATGAGCAGTTCTTC. It yields the protein CSAVRNEQFF.

V is TRBV10-3 and J is TRBJ2-5; D is possibly TRBD1 (7 bases). Trimming cost V 7 bases and J 1 base, with 19 bases left between them. The CDR3 contains 16 residues. From germline, CDR1 is ENHRY and CDR2 SYGVKD. The CDR3 nucleotides are TGTGCCATCAACCCACAGGGGAGTAGCGGCCAAGAGACCCAGTACTTC. Protein product: CAINPQGSSGQETQYF.

This clonotype has more than one count but fewer than ten. V and J are TRBV24-1 and TRBJ2-1, with a possible D match to TRBD2 (6 bases). This CDR3 has 13 amino acids. Trimming took 4 bases from V and 8 from J, leaving 11 bases between them. CDR1 is KGHDR, CDR2 SFDVKD, per germline. CDR3 residues: CATSEGGTYEQFF. CDR3 nucleotide sequence: TGTGCCACCAGTGAGGGGGGTACCTATGAGCAGTTCTTC.

This clonotype turned up a few times. This rearrangement joins TRBV7-9 to TRBJ2-3, with 8 bases identical to TRBD2. The germline V gene encodes CDR1 SEHNR and CDR2 FQNEAQ (reference sequence). The V segment lost 2 bases and the J segment 5 bases; nucleotides outside the gene matches: 9. The CDR3 sequence is 16 residues long. The CDR3 is CASSLPPGGYEDTQYF. The DNA for the CDR3 is TGTGCCAGCAGCTTACCCCCGGGAGGGTATGAAGATACGCAGTATTTT. Using reference TRBV7-9 and TRBJ2-3 for the parts outside the CDR3, the full variable domain is DTGVSQNPRHKITKRGQNVTFRCDPISEHNRLYWYRQTLGQGPEFLTYFQNEAQLEKSRLLSDRFSAERPKGSFSTLEIQRTEQGDSAMYLCASSLPPGGYEDTQYFGPGTRLTVL.

V is TRBV7-9 and J is TRBJ2-7, with 8 bases matching TRBD1. V shed 5 bases and J 2 bases; nucleotides not matched to a gene: 5. This CDR3 has 14 amino acids. Germline values: CDR1 SEHNR, CDR2 FQNEAQ (reference sequence). The CDR3 loop reads CASSPDRVAYEQYF. CDR3 nucleotides: TGTGCCAGCAGCCCGGACAGGGTAGCCTACGAGCAGTACTTC. Drawing the rest from reference TRBV7-9 and TRBJ2-7, the complete variable domain is DTGVSQNPRHKITKRGQNVTFRCDPISEHNRLYWYRQTLGQGPEFLTYFQNEAQLEKSRLLSDRFSAERPKGSFSTLEIQRTEQGDSAMYLCASSPDRVAYEQYFGPGTRLTVT.

This clonotype showed up many times. The rearrangement uses TRBV3-1 and TRBJ2-1; 7 bases match TRBD1. The CDR3 loop spans 15 amino acids. The germline V gene has CDR1 LGHDT and CDR2 YNNKEL (reference sequence). The V segment lost 1 base and the J segment 5 bases; nucleotides outside the gene matches: 5. The CDR3 nucleotides read TGTGCCAGCAGCCAAGTCGACAGGGCGGACAATGAGCAGTTCTTC. As protein: CASSQVDRADNEQFF.

This clonotype has only a few counts. The V and J genes are TRBV19 and TRBJ2-7, with 12 positions matching TRBD1. The V gene's germline CDR1 is LNHDA and CDR2 SQIVND (reference sequence). With V trimmed by 4 bases and J by 2 bases, 12 bases remained unmatched. This CDR3 is 18 amino acids long. The CDR3 protein is CASSTIPGQGASAYEQYF. Here the CDR3 DNA reads TGTGCCAGTAGTACCATCCCGGGACAGGGGGCTAGTGCCTACGAGCAGTACTTC.

This clonotype was detected ten times or more. This chain joins TRBV3-1 and TRBJ1-1; weak D call: TRBD1 (5 bases). The CDR3 consists of 15 residues. Germline V lookup: CDR1 LGHDT, CDR2 YNNKEL (reference sequence). V gave up 1 base and J gave up 3 bases, with 12 bases separating them. The CDR3 spells CASSQGQGIDTEAFF. Written as DNA, the CDR3 is TGTGCCAGCAGCCAAGGTCAGGGAATAGACACTGAAGCTTTCTTT. Full variable domain (missing parts from reference TRBV3-1 and TRBJ1-1): DTAVSQTPKYLVTQMGNDKSIKCEQNLGHDTMYWYKQDSKKFLKIMFSYNNKELIINETVPNRFSPKSPDKAHLNLHINSLELGDSAVYFCASSQGQGIDTEAFFGQGTRLTVV.

J is TRBJ1-5 and V is TRBV18, with unresolved D. Germline CDR1 KGHSH, CDR2 LQKENI. V gave up 6 bases and J gave up 10 bases, with 16 bases separating them. This CDR3 contains 13 residues. CDR3 loop: CASSRRDSDPQHF. CDR3 sequence (DNA): TGTGCCAGCTCTCGTCGAGACTCGGACCCCCAGCATTTT.